Listed below are T cell receptor beta chains from one sample, sequenced in a study of blood T cell repertoires in COVID-19. This table comes from immunoSEQ multiplex PCR, and its TCRdb copy is limited to in-frame clones, with some not included. The data show about 110,000 clones, about 80% seen once. Sample: peripheral blood. The receptors were gathered from a woman aged 70-85 years with acute or convalescent COVID-19. Each CDR3 is given with its conserved first and last residue. D genes are given only for firm matches. Part of the rows lack a size; the others show once, few, many or a class for expanded clones.

J: TRBJ1-5
size: -
V: TRBV24-1
D: TRBD1
CDR3: CATSDSKQGAQQPQHF
DNA: TGTGCCACCAGTGATTCGAAACAGGGGGCTCAGCAGCCCCAGCATTTT

J: TRBJ1-2
size: -
V: TRBV4-1
D: -
CDR3: CASSSEGYGYTF
DNA: TGCGCCAGCAGTTCGGAGGGATATGGCTACACCTTC

J: TRBJ2-5
size: -
V: TRBV10-3
D: TRBD2
CDR3: CAISERTSGNQETQYF
DNA: TGTGCCATCAGTGAACGGACTAGCGGAAACCAAGAGACCCAGTACTTC

J: TRBJ1-5
size: -
V: TRBV19
D: -
CDR3: CATSVGGGDGNQPQHF
DNA: TGTGCCACCTCGGTCGGCGGGGGCGATGGCAATCAGCCCCAGCATTTT

J: TRBJ1-6
size: -
V: TRBV7-8
D: -
CDR3: CASSHTGGSSYNSPLHF
DNA: TGTGCCAGCAGCCACACGGGGGGGAGCTCCTATAATTCACCCCTCCACTTT

J: TRBJ1-2
size: -
V: TRBV19
D: TRBD1
CDR3: CASSTLGQTSGYTF
DNA: TGTGCCAGTAGTACCCTGGGACAGACCTCGGGCTACACCTTC

J: TRBJ1-6
size: -
V: TRBV19
D: -
CDR3: CASSIQSEVDSPLHF
DNA: TGTGCCAGTAGTATACAGTCGGAGGTGGATTCACCCCTCCACTTT

J: TRBJ1-5
size: -
V: TRBV19
D: -
CDR3: CASSILLGGQPQHF
DNA: TGTGCCAGTAGTATCCTCCTGGGGGGTCAGCCCCAGCATTTT

J: TRBJ2-3
size: -
V: TRBV6-5
D: TRBD2
CDR3: CASSWTSGGPTDTQYF
DNA: TGTGCCAGCAGTTGGACTAGCGGGGGTCCTACAGATACGCAGTATTTT

J: TRBJ1-2
size: few
V: TRBV6-5
D: TRBD1
CDR3: CASSPQGVTNYGYTF
DNA: TGTGCCAGCAGTCCACAGGGGGTGACTAACTATGGCTACACCTTC

J: TRBJ1-6
size: -
V: TRBV27
D: TRBD1
CDR3: CASSLSGQVENSPLHF
DNA: TGTGCCAGCAGTTTATCGGGACAGGTGGAAAATTCACCCCTCCACTTT

J: TRBJ2-7
size: -
V: TRBV18
D: -
CDR3: CASSQSSYEQYF
DNA: TGTGCCAGCTCACAGAGCTCCTACGAGCAGTACTTC

J: TRBJ1-1
size: -
V: TRBV27
D: -
CDR3: CASSLGGVTEAFF
DNA: TGTGCCAGCAGTTTAGGGGGGGTCACTGAAGCTTTCTTT

J: TRBJ2-3
size: -
V: TRBV12-5
D: -
CDR3: CASGLVQQRALEDTQYF
DNA: TGTGCTAGTGGTTTGGTACAGCAGCGGGCCCTGGAGGATACGCAGTATTTT

J: TRBJ2-5
size: -
V: TRBV2
D: -
CDR3: CASSGVTGTTQETQYF
DNA: TGTGCCAGCAGTGGGGTAACAGGGACGACCCAAGAGACCCAGTACTTC

J: TRBJ2-3
size: -
V: TRBV19
D: TRBD1
CDR3: CASKDRRLDTQYF
DNA: TGTGCCAGTAAGGACAGGCGCTTAGATACGCAGTATTTT

J: TRBJ1-2
size: -
V: TRBV7-9
D: -
CDR3: CASSLAMGRDGYTF
DNA: TGTGCCAGCAGCTTAGCGATGGGGAGGGATGGCTACACCTTC

J: TRBJ2-1
size: -
V: TRBV11-3
D: TRBD2
CDR3: CASSPAGGLEDNEQFF
DNA: TGTGCCAGCTCCCCTGCAGGCGGACTAGAGGACAATGAGCAGTTCTTC

J: TRBJ2-3
size: -
V: TRBV18
D: TRBD2
CDR3: CASSPGGYRSAQYF
DNA: TGTGCCAGCTCACCGGGGGGGTATCGAAGTGCGCAGTATTTT

J: TRBJ2-3
size: -
V: TRBV28
D: TRBD2
CDR3: CASSLKRGSTDTQYF
DNA: TGTGCCAGCAGTTTAAAGCGGGGGAGCACAGATACGCAGTATTTT

J: TRBJ2-3
size: -
V: TRBV5-5
D: TRBD2
CDR3: CASSLGLAAADTQYF
DNA: TGTGCCAGCAGCTTGGGACTAGCAGCGGCAGATACGCAGTATTTT

J: TRBJ1-5
size: -
V: TRBV30
D: -
CDR3: CAWSGAGARGNQPQHF
DNA: TGTGCCTGGAGTGGGGCAGGGGCCAGAGGTAATCAGCCCCAGCATTTT

J: TRBJ1-2
size: -
V: TRBV4-3
D: -
CDR3: CASSQSGTDNYGYTF
DNA: TGCGCCAGCAGCCAATCGGGAACTGATAACTATGGCTACACCTTC

J: TRBJ2-1
size: -
V: TRBV5-4
D: TRBD2
CDR3: CASSEMLAGGRYNEQFF
DNA: TGTGCCAGCAGCGAAATGTTAGCGGGAGGAAGGTACAATGAGCAGTTCTTC

J: TRBJ2-5
size: -
V: TRBV5-1
D: TRBD2
CDR3: CASSPPSGPQETQYF
DNA: TGCGCCAGCAGCCCACCTAGCGGGCCCCAAGAGACCCAGTACTTC

J: TRBJ1-6
size: few
V: TRBV28
D: -
CDR3: CASSNAGLDNSPLHF
DNA: TGTGCCAGCAGTAACGCCGGACTGGATAATTCACCCCTCCACTTT

J: TRBJ1-2
size: -
V: TRBV2
D: TRBD1
CDR3: CASSPDRDYGYTF
DNA: TGTGCCAGCAGTCCCGACAGGGACTATGGCTACACCTTC

J: TRBJ1-1
size: -
V: TRBV24-1
D: -
CDR3: CATSEHCLTVVNTEAFF
DNA: TGTGCCACCAGTGAGCATTGCCTTACGGTGGTGAACACTGAAGCTTTCTTT

J: TRBJ2-7
size: -
V: TRBV30
D: TRBD2
CDR3: CAWGLLAGGYEQYF
DNA: TGTGCCTGGGGCCTACTAGCGGGAGGTTACGAGCAGTACTTC

J: TRBJ1-4
size: -
V: TRBV9
D: TRBD1
CDR3: CASSVQTGYNEKLFF
DNA: TGTGCCAGCAGCGTACAGACAGGGTATAATGAAAAACTGTTTTTT

J: TRBJ1-5
size: -
V: TRBV28
D: -
CDR3: CASHINNQPQHF
DNA: TGTGCCAGCCACATAAACAATCAGCCCCAGCATTTT

J: TRBJ2-7
size: -
V: TRBV10-2
D: -
CDR3: CASRSLAPYEQYF
DNA: TGCGCCAGCAGGAGTCTAGCTCCCTACGAGCAGTACTTC

J: TRBJ2-1
size: -
V: TRBV6-5
D: TRBD2
CDR3: CASSGTSGTNEQFF
DNA: TGTGCCAGCAGCGGGACTAGCGGGACCAATGAGCAGTTCTTC

J: TRBJ1-1
size: -
V: TRBV7-9
D: -
CDR3: CASSYRWGTFDLSNTEAFF
DNA: TGTGCCAGCAGCTACCGGTGGGGGACATTCGACTTGTCGAACACTGAAGCTTTCTTT

J: TRBJ2-3
size: once
V: TRBV15
D: TRBD1
CDR3: CATRHITGGAHADTQYF
DNA: TGTGCCACCAGGCATATTACAGGGGGTGCACACGCAGATACGCAGTATTTT

J: TRBJ2-7
size: -
V: TRBV5-4
D: TRBD2
CDR3: CASSLTSAKTYEQYF
DNA: TGTGCCAGCAGCTTAACTAGCGCTAAGACCTACGAGCAGTACTTC

J: TRBJ2-2
size: -
V: TRBV5-8
D: TRBD2
CDR3: CASSPGLAGARNTGELFF
DNA: TGTGCCAGCAGCCCGGGACTAGCGGGAGCGCGGAACACCGGGGAGCTGTTTTTT

J: TRBJ1-5
size: -
V: TRBV28
D: TRBD1
CDR3: CASSPRQGADQPQHF
DNA: TGTGCCAGCAGTCCGAGACAGGGGGCAGATCAGCCCCAGCATTTT

J: TRBJ2-2
size: -
V: TRBV27
D: -
CDR3: CASSLLARNTGELFF
DNA: TGTGCCAGCAGTTTGCTAGCGAGAAACACCGGGGAGCTGTTTTTT

J: TRBJ2-3
size: -
V: TRBV18
D: -
CDR3: CASSPLAAHRDTQYF
DNA: TGTGCCAGCTCACCACTAGCGGCCCACAGAGATACGCAGTATTTT

J: TRBJ2-7
size: -
V: TRBV25-1
D: -
CDR3: CASSADSQGLYEQYF
DNA: TGTGCCAGCAGTGCGGACAGTCAGGGGCTCTACGAGCAGTACTTC

J: TRBJ2-2
size: -
V: TRBV5-1
D: TRBD2
CDR3: CASSLGGSVGELFF
DNA: TGCGCCAGCAGCTTGGGCGGGAGCGTCGGGGAGCTGTTTTTT

J: TRBJ1-2
size: -
V: TRBV7-6
D: TRBD1
CDR3: CASSPSLGQGVSYGYTF
DNA: TGTGCCAGCAGCCCCTCACTTGGACAGGGAGTGAGCTATGGCTACACCTTC

J: TRBJ2-1
size: -
V: TRBV19
D: -
CDR3: CASTLAGSSYNEQFF
DNA: TGTGCCAGTACACTGGCGGGAAGCTCCTACAATGAGCAGTTCTTC

J: TRBJ2-5
size: once
V: TRBV28
D: -
CDR3: CASDTSRPPDEETQYF
DNA: TGTGCCAGCGACACCTCCCGACCCCCAGACGAGGAGACCCAGTACTTC

J: TRBJ2-2
size: -
V: TRBV6-5
D: -
CDR3: CASSSEAIGRELFF
DNA: TGTGCCAGCAGTTCTGAAGCGATAGGCCGGGAGCTGTTTTTT

J: TRBJ2-6
size: -
V: TRBV30
D: -
CDR3: CAWTMSRGSGANVLTF
DNA: TGTGCCTGGACCATGAGTCGGGGTTCTGGGGCCAACGTCCTGACTTTC

J: TRBJ1-1
size: few
V: TRBV29-1
D: TRBD1
CDR3: CSVLRQGRYTEAFF
DNA: TGCAGCGTTCTCCGACAGGGTAGGTACACTGAAGCTTTCTTT

J: TRBJ2-6
size: few
V: TRBV29-1
D: -
CDR3: CSVDISGANVLTF
DNA: TGCAGCGTGGACATTTCTGGGGCCAACGTCCTGACTTTC

J: TRBJ1-5
size: -
V: TRBV28
D: -
CDR3: CASSRTEDQPQHF
DNA: TGTGCCAGCAGTCGGACGGAGGATCAGCCCCAGCATTTT

J: TRBJ2-3
size: -
V: TRBV29-1
D: TRBD2
CDR3: CSVGGGGVGDTQYF
DNA: TGCAGCGTTGGCGGGGGGGGAGTGGGAGATACGCAGTATTTT

J: TRBJ1-6
size: -
V: TRBV2
D: -
CDR3: CASLREGTYNSPLHF
DNA: TGTGCCAGCCTACGAGAGGGCACCTATAATTCACCCCTCCACTTT

J: TRBJ2-1
size: -
V: TRBV5-1
D: TRBD1
CDR3: CASSYGQDSYNEQFF
DNA: TGCGCCAGCAGCTACGGACAGGACTCCTACAATGAGCAGTTCTTC